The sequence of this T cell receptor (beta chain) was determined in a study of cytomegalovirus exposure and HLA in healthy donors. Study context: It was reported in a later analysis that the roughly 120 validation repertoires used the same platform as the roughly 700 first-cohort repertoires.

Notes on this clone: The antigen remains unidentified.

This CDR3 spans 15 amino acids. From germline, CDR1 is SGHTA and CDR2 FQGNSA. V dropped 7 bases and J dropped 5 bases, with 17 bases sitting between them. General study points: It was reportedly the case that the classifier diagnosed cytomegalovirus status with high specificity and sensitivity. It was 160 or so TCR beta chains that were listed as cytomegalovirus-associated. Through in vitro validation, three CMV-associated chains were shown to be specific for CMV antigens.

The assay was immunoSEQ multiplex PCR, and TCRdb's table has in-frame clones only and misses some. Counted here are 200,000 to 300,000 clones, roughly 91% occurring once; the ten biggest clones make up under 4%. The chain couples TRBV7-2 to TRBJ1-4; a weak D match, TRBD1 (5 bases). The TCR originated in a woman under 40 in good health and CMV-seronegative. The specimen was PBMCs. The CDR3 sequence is CASTQQTAANEKLFF. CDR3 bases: TGTGCCAGCACCCAGCAGACAGCGGCGAATGAAAAACTGTTTTTT. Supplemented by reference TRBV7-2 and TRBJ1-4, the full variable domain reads GAGVSQSPSNKVTEKGKDVELRCDPISGHTALYWYRQSLGQGLEFLIYFQGNSAPDKSGLPSDRFSAERTGGSVSTLTIQRTQQEDSAVYLCASTQQTAANEKLFFGSGTQLSVL.